This T cell receptor (beta chain) is from a study of blood T cell repertoires in COVID-19. Study-wide background: Spain, Italy and the United States supplied samples that represented acute and convalescent COVID-19.

As handled by the study authors: Estimation of nucleated cell counts was performed using reference gene primer amplification. Measured with immunoSEQ multiplex PCR; TCRdb has only the in-frame clones, and not every one. The DNA gave D and trimming, while V, J and clone size come from that table. The profile shows 110,000 to 150,000 clones, over 70% of them singletons. V lost 2 bases and J lost 2; bases outside the gene matches: 6. Germline CDR1 is MNHNY and CDR2 is SVGAGI (reference sequence). The CDR3 spans 15 residues. This receptor was obtained from a man aged 45-65 years with active or convalescent COVID-19. The rearrangement joins TRBV6-6 to TRBJ2-7, with 7 bases matching TRBD2. Sequencing input: peripheral blood. The CDR3 reads CASSYVAGDAYEQYF. The CDR3 DNA reads TGTGCCAGCAGTTACGTGGCGGGAGACGCCTACGAGCAGTACTTC.